This T cell receptor beta chain was observed in a study of cytomegalovirus exposure and HLA in healthy donors. Background on the study: Out of approximately 170 million T cells, an earlier analysis found more than 95 million unique TCR beta sequences in total.

CDR3 size: 15 residues. Trimming removed 5 bases from V and 4 bases from J; junction bases left unmatched: 9. Germline CDR1 is MDHEN and CDR2 is SYDVKM. Study findings and constraints: Analysis performed later showed TCR beta chains linked to HLA being more clonally expanded than equally common others. Prediction of most subjects' HLA-A and HLA-B alleles by TCR beta sequences was reportedly accurate.

Primers included in the PCR were 60 Vbeta and 13 Jbeta primers. Generated by immunoSEQ multiplex PCR, the TCRdb table keeps only in-frame clones and is missing some. The table has approximately 210,000 clones, around 73% seen once. As to this clone: Its antigen is not known.

The V and J genes are TRBV28 and TRBJ1-2, with TRBD1 matching over 8 bases. Sequenced material: PBMCs. This TCR came from a woman between 25 and 40 years old in good health and CMV-seropositive. This CDR3 is CASSAIGTGTYGYTF. The CDR3 nucleotides are TGTGCCAGCAGTGCCATAGGGACAGGAACCTATGGCTACACCTTC.